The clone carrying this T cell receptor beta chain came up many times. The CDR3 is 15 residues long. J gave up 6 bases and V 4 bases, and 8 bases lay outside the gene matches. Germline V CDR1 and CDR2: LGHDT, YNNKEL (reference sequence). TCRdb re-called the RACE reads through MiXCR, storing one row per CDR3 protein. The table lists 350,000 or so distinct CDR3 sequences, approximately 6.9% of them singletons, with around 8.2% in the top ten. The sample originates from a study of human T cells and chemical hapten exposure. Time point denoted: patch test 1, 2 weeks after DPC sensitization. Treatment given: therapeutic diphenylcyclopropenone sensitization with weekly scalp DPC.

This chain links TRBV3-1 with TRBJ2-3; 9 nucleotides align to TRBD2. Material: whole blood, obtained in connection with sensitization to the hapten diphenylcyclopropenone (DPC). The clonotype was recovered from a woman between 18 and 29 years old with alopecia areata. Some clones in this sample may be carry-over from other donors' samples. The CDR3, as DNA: TGTGCCAGCAGCCGTAGCGGGGGCCCCGCGGATACGCAGTATTTT. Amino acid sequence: CASSRSGGPADTQYF.